This TCR beta chain was captured in a study of CD8 T cells in ankylosing spondylitis. Study-level findings and limits: Certain motif variants had earlier been reported in reactive arthritis synovial fluid and blood. Several highly homologous variants formed a TCR beta motif that appeared characteristic of ankylosing spondylitis blood. Clones linked to disease, bearing a CD8+ phenotype, were relatively rare in peripheral blood.

The junction had 6 bases not matched to a gene; V was cut back by 4 bases and J by 7 bases. This CDR3 has 15 amino acids. Per germline, CDR1 SGDLS and CDR2 YYNGEE. In its sample, this clonotype was seen many times. Its matching antigen is unknown. TCRdb re-called the 5' RACE reads with MiXCR, one entry per CDR3 protein. Here the sample spans 150,000 to 200,000 distinct CDR3 sequences, 15% to 20% being singletons. Specimen: blood, either unsorted or a sorted T cell fraction (not recorded which). The rearrangement joins TRBV9 to TRBJ2-1, with 12 bases matching TRBD2. The TCR was taken from a male donor between 5 and 29 years old with ankylosing spondylitis or in good health (not recorded which). The CDR3 region is CASSPRLAGENEQFF. The CDR3 DNA is TGTGCCAGCAGCCCCAGACTAGCGGGAGAGAATGAGCAGTTCTTC. The full variable domain, completed using reference TRBV9 and TRBJ2-1, is DSGVTQTPKHLITATGQRVTLRCSPRSGDLSVYWYQQSLDQGLQFLIQYYNGEERAKGNILERFSAQQFPDLHSELNLSSLELGDSALYFCASSPRLAGENEQFFGPGTRLTVL.